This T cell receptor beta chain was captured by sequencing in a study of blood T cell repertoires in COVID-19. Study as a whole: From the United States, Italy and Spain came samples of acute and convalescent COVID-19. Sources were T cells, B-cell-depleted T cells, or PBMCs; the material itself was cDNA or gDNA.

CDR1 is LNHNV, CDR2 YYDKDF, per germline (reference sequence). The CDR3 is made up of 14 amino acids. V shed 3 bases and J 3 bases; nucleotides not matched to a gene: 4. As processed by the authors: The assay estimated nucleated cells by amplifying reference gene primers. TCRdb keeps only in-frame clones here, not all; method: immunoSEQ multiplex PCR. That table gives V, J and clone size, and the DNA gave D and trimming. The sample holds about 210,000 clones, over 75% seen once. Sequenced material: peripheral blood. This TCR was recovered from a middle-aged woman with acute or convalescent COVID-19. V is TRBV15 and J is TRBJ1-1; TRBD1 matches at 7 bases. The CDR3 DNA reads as TGTGCCACCAGCAGGACAGGGCAACACACTGAAGCTTTCTTT. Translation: CATSRTGQHTEAFF.